One sample yielded the 21 T cell receptor beta chains listed below, sequenced in a study of STAT3 mutations in large granular lymphocyte leukemia. Sequencing was performed with immunoSEQ multiplex PCR; in TCRdb, only in-frame clones are kept and a portion is missing. This sample carries roughly 40,000 clones, more than 70% of them seen once, and the ten largest clones take about 0.46%. Their antigens are not known. Regarding the study as a whole: Every T-cell large granular lymphocyte leukemia patient had at least one immunodominant TCR beta clonotype.

Sequenced material: PBMCs. The origin of the receptors is a human donor with T large granular lymphocyte leukemia. Some clones in this sample may be carry-over from other donors' samples.

This rearrangement joins TRBV2 to TRBJ1-6, with D unresolved. V dropped 8 bases and J dropped 7 bases, with 15 bases sitting between them. This CDR3 contains 14 residues. The germline V gene encodes CDR1 SNHLY and CDR2 FYNNEI. For the CDR3, the DNA is TGTGCCAGCTCCATCACGGCGGGAAATTCACCCCTCCACTTT. This codes for CASSITAGNSPLHF.

The V call is TRBV6-5, the J call TRBJ1-3; D uncertain. The germline V gene has CDR1 MNHEY and CDR2 SVGAGI. V dropped 10 bases and J dropped 0 bases, with 16 bases sitting between them. The CDR3 extends over 15 amino acids. CDR3 in amino acids: CATTAVSYSGNTIYF. CDR3 coding DNA: TGTGCCACCACAGCAGTTTCGTACTCTGGAAACACCATATATTTT.

The rearrangement uses TRBV5-8 and TRBJ1-1, with TRBD1 matching over 8 bases. The germline V gene encodes CDR1 SGHTS and CDR2 YDEGEE. The J segment lost 1 base and the V segment lost 4 bases, leaving 6 bases of the junction unmatched. CDR3 size: 15 residues. CDR3 sequence reads: CASSTRTGRNTEAFF. The CDR3 DNA follows: TGTGCCAGCAGCACCCGGACAGGGAGGAACACTGAAGCTTTCTTT.

This clone was recorded only once. This chain links TRBV30 with TRBJ2-2; D gene unclear. Trimming took 0 bases from V and 3 from J, leaving 2 bases between them. Germline V gene sequence: CDR1 GTSNPN, CDR2 SVGIG (reference sequence). This CDR3 comprises 12 residues. CDR3 in DNA: TGTGCCTGGAGTGTAGACACCGGGGAGCTGTTTTTT. This translates into CAWSVDTGELFF.

The gene calls are TRBV10-3 and TRBJ2-1; 7 bases map to TRBD1. CDR1 ENHRY and CDR2 SYGVKD come from the germline V gene. The CDR3 length is 14 residues. J lost 6 bases, V lost 11 bases, and 13 bases had no gene match. The CDR3 DNA follows: TGTGCCGCCCGGGCGACAGGGTCGGTCAATGAGCAGTTCTTC. Translated, it gives CAARATGSVNEQFF.

The rearrangement links TRBV21-1 to TRBJ1-5. TRBV21-1 is a pseudogene segment. The CDR3 runs to 20 residues. The CDR3 sequence is CASSKCLGVFRIKGNQPQHF. CDR3 sequence (DNA): TGTGCCAGCAGCAAATGTTTGGGGGTATTTCGAATTAAGGGCAATCAGCCCCAGCATTTT.

V gene TRBV27 combines with J gene TRBJ2-7; tentatively, D is TRBD2 (5 bases). CDR3 length: 17 residues. Trimming stripped 5 bases from V and 5 bases from J, with 25 bases between. Germline V CDR1 and CDR2: MNHEY, SMNVEV (reference sequence). CDR3 region: CASSPSPAGPRVDEQYF. The CDR3 bases are TGTGCCAGCAGTCCCTCGCCGGCGGGTCCGAGGGTCGACGAGCAGTACTTC.

This chain links TRBV9 with TRBJ2-3, with a possible D match to TRBD1 (5 bases). The V end lost 3 bases, the J end lost 1 base, and 9 bases lay between the germline ends. Germline-derived CDR1 and CDR2 are SGDLS and YYNGEE. The CDR3 contains 14 residues. The CDR3 sequence: CASSGQTGTDTQYF. CDR3 nucleotide sequence: TGTGCCAGCAGCGGACAGACAGGCACAGATACGCAGTATTTT.

The V call is TRBV2, the J call TRBJ2-5; 9 bases fit TRBD2. CDR3 length: 12 residues. The J segment lost 4 bases and the V segment lost 8 bases, leaving 2 bases of the junction unmatched. The germline V gene encodes CDR1 SNHLY and CDR2 FYNNEI. CDR3 loop: CASGRGGETQYF. Here the CDR3 DNA reads TGTGCCAGCGGGCGGGGGGGAGAGACCCAGTACTTC.

The CDR3 sequence: CASSLESAGAGEAFF. DNA of the CDR3: TGTGCCAGCAGCTTAGAGTCGGCAGGGGCGGGTGAAGCTTTCTTT. The chain couples TRBV7-9 to TRBJ1-1; weak D call: TRBD1 (6 bases). V lost 1 base, J lost 7 bases, and 16 bases lay in between. This CDR3 is built from 15 residues. CDR1 and CDR2 (germline): SEHNR, FQNEAQ (reference sequence).

This clone was picked up one time. The chain recombines TRBV2 with TRBJ1-2; D not certain. Deletions cut 0 bases from V and 7 bases from J, with 12 bases between. This CDR3 has 14 residues. CDR1 and CDR2 (germline): SNHLY, FYNNEI. In DNA form, the CDR3 reads TGTGCCAGCAGTGAAGCTGGAGGGTACGGTGGCTACACCTTC. Its protein product is CASSEAGGYGGYTF.

The V call is TRBV15, the J call TRBJ1-2, with 10 positions matching TRBD1. The trim removed 3 bases at V and 8 bases at J, leaving 12 bases unmatched. Germline lookup yields CDR1 LNHNV and CDR2 YYDKDF (reference sequence). The CDR3 consists of 16 residues. CDR3 sequence: CATSRGSGTGAEGYTF. For the CDR3, the DNA is TGTGCCACCAGCAGGGGTTCCGGGACAGGGGCCGAGGGCTACACCTTC.

This chain connects TRBV5-4 to TRBJ1-2, with no clear D. The CDR3 loop spans 13 amino acids. Germline V lookup: CDR1 SGHNT, CDR2 YYREEE (reference sequence). Trimming took off 4 bases at V and 6 bases at J, with 13 bases between the two ends. The CDR3 region is CASSLRGRDGYTF. The CDR3 DNA reads as TGTGCCAGCAGCCTCCGAGGAAGGGATGGCTACACCTTC.

The V gene is TRBV19, the J gene TRBJ2-1; weak D call: TRBD2 (6 bases). CDR3 length: 17 amino acids. Looked up from germline, CDR1 is LNHDA and CDR2 is SQIVND (reference sequence). V was shortened by 3 bases and J by 0 bases, with 15 bases between the two germline ends. CDR3: CASSMMSGDFSYNEQFF. The CDR3 DNA reads TGTGCCAGTAGTATGATGAGTGGGGACTTCTCCTACAATGAGCAGTTCTTC. The variable domain in full, with the rest retrieved from reference TRBV19 and TRBJ2-1, is DGGITQSPKYLFRKEGQNVTLSCEQNLNHDAMYWYRQDPGQGLRLIYYSQIVNDFQKGDIAEGYSVSREKKESFPLTVTSAQKNPTAFYLCASSMMSGDFSYNEQFFGPGTRLTVL.

The V call is TRBV5-1, the J call TRBJ1-3; the D gene is possibly TRBD1 (6 bases). The germline CDR1 and CDR2 sequences are SGHRS and YFSETQ. The V and J ends lost 0 bases and 3 bases respectively, with 13 bases between them. The CDR3 is 16 residues long. This CDR3 reads CASSLVPGANGNTIYF. The DNA for the CDR3 is TGCGCCAGCAGCTTGGTCCCAGGGGCAAATGGAAACACCATATATTTT.

The chain combines TRBV20-1 with TRBJ1-2, with D unresolved. The CDR3 totals 11 residues. V was cut by 3 bases and J by 7 bases, with 9 bases left in between. Germline values: CDR1 DFQATT, CDR2 SNEGSKA (reference sequence). The CDR3 reads CSASLVGGYTF. The CDR3 coding sequence is TGCAGTGCTAGCTTAGTGGGTGGCTACACCTTC.

The V call is TRBV5-6, the J call TRBJ1-1; D gene unclear. V gave up 4 bases and J gave up 7 bases, with 17 bases separating them. CDR3 length: 14 residues. Germline V gene sequence: CDR1 SGHDT, CDR2 YYEEEE. The CDR3 loop is CASSLLAEGFEAFF. Here the CDR3 DNA reads TGTGCCAGCAGCCTACTGGCGGAGGGTTTTGAAGCTTTCTTT.

V gene TRBV5-1 combines with J gene TRBJ2-7; 8 bases fit TRBD1. In germline, CDR1 is SGHRS, CDR2 YFSETQ. The CDR3 runs 15 residues. The V gene end was trimmed by 4 bases and the J gene end by 4 bases; junction bases not matched to a gene: 10. CDR3 loop: CASSLGTGQVYEQYV. CDR3 nucleotides: TGCGCCAGCAGCCTCGGAACGGGACAGGTGTACGAGCAGTACGTC.

J is TRBJ2-7 and V is TRBV18; TRBD1 aligns across 8 bases. This CDR3 has 14 amino acids. V lost 3 bases to trimming and J lost 3 bases; unmatched junction nucleotides: 4. Looked up from germline, CDR1 is KGHSH and CDR2 is LQKENI. The CDR3 nucleotides read TGTGCCAGCTCACCCGGGACAGGTGGCTACGAGCAGTACGTC. Amino acid sequence: CASSPGTGGYEQYV.

V is TRBV7-9 and J is TRBJ1-1; 7 positions match TRBD1. Germline CDR1 SEHNR, CDR2 FQNEAQ (reference sequence). V was clipped by 5 bases and J by 6 bases; unmatched bases: 6. The CDR3 runs 13 residues. The CDR3 DNA follows: TGTGCCAGCAGCCCCCCGACAGGGCCTGAAGCTTTCTTT. Translated, it gives CASSPPTGPEAFF.

V is TRBV7-9 and J is TRBJ1-1; D unclear. V was shortened by 8 bases and J by 1 base, with 14 bases between the two germline ends. This CDR3 is 14 amino acids long. Germline CDR1 SEHNR, CDR2 FQNEAQ (reference sequence). This CDR3 is CASGLSMGNTEAFF. In nucleotides, the CDR3 is TGTGCCAGCGGGCTATCTATGGGGAACACTGAAGCTTTCTTT.